The rows below give T cell receptor beta chains drawn from one sample of a study of blood T cell repertoires in COVID-19. Clones were read by immunoSEQ multiplex PCR, and TCRdb kept only the in-frame ones, dropping some. The sample carries 270,000 or so clones, 82% recorded once. Source material: peripheral blood. These receptors were collected from a woman under 30 with acute or convalescent COVID-19. CDR3s include the opening cysteine and the closing phenylalanine or tryptophan. A D gene is named only where the DNA matches it firmly. Clone size appears in some rows only: once, few, many, or a class for an expanded clone.

clone_size j_call d_call v_call cdr3_aa cdr3_nt
NA TRBJ2-3 TRBD1 TRBV6-6 CASTTGTGFLDTQYF TGTGCCAGCACCACCGGGACAGGGTTTTTGGATACGCAGTATTTT
NA TRBJ2-5 NA TRBV7-9 CASSPNPPSITQYF TGTGCCAGCAGCCCTAATCCCCCCTCCATCACCCAGTACTTC
few TRBJ1-1 TRBD1 TRBV14 CASSFGQGNPEAFF TGTGCCAGCAGTTTTGGACAGGGAAACCCTGAAGCTTTCTTT
once TRBJ2-3 TRBD2 TRBV7-2 CASSFTAGGPVADTQYF TGTGCCAGCAGCTTTACAGCGGGAGGGCCTGTCGCAGATACGCAGTATTTT
once TRBJ2-1 NA TRBV3-1/TRBV3-2 CASSQDTYGYNEQFF TGTGCCAGCAGCCAAGATACGTACGGCTACAATGAGCAGTTCTTC
NA TRBJ1-5 TRBD1 TRBV7-2 CASSRSGGYNQPQHF TGTGCCAGCAGCAGGTCAGGGGGCTACAATCAGCCCCAGCATTTT
NA TRBJ1-4 NA TRBV5-1 CASSLYAGDEKLFF TGCGCCAGCAGCTTATATGCGGGTGATGAAAAACTGTTTTTT
NA TRBJ2-3 TRBD2 TRBV7-8 CASRPTLGLADTDTQYF TGTGCCAGCAGGCCCACCCTCGGGCTAGCGGACACAGATACGCAGTATTTT
NA TRBJ1-1 TRBD1 TRBV5-1 CASTRTGNTEAFF TGCGCCAGCACCCGGACAGGGAACACTGAAGCTTTCTTT
NA TRBJ1-1 NA TRBV18 CASSPGGRWNTEAFF TGTGCCAGCTCACCCGGGGGACGCTGGAACACTGAAGCTTTCTTT
NA TRBJ2-1 TRBD2 TRBV3-1/TRBV3-2 CASSPRLAGEVEQFF TGTGCCAGCAGCCCGCGACTAGCGGGAGAGGTTGAGCAGTTCTTC
NA TRBJ2-1 NA TRBV5-4 CASSPTSNSYNEQFF TGTGCCAGCAGCCCGACTAGTAACAGCTACAATGAGCAGTTCTTC
NA TRBJ2-2 NA TRBV4-3 CASSQTTAGELFF TGCGCCAGCAGCCAAACTACGGCCGGGGAGCTGTTTTTT
NA TRBJ2-3 TRBD2 TRBV7-2 CASSLSTSGRSDTQYF TGTGCCAGCAGCTTATCGACTAGCGGGAGGTCAGATACGCAGTATTTT
NA TRBJ2-7 NA TRBV10-3 CAISEGAYSYEQYF TGTGCCATCAGTGAGGGGGCTTACTCTTACGAGCAGTACTTC
NA TRBJ2-7 TRBD2 TRBV27 CASRGGLAASYEQYF TGTGCCAGCAGAGGGGGACTAGCGGCCTCCTACGAGCAGTACTTC
NA TRBJ1-1 NA TRBV18 CASSPPAGPYEAFF TGTGCCAGCTCACCACCGGCAGGCCCGTATGAAGCTTTCTTT
few TRBJ2-1 TRBD2 TRBV7-2 CASSLLAGDYGEQFF TGTGCCAGCAGCTTACTAGCGGGAGATTACGGTGAGCAGTTCTTC
NA TRBJ1-3 TRBD1 TRBV30 CAWQTGVGNTIYF TGTGCCTGGCAGACAGGGGTCGGAAACACCATATATTTT
NA TRBJ2-1 TRBD1 TRBV11-2 CASSLEGGVALGNEQFF TGTGCCAGCAGCTTAGAAGGGGGCGTAGCACTGGGGAATGAGCAGTTCTTC
once TRBJ2-5 TRBD2 TRBV2 CASTPKAGGLETQYF TGTGCCAGCACGCCGAAGGCGGGAGGTTTGGAGACCCAGTACTTC
NA TRBJ2-3 NA TRBV6-1 CASSDRASTDTQYF TGTGCCAGCAGTGACCGCGCCAGCACAGATACGCAGTATTTT
NA TRBJ2-7 NA TRBV4-2 CASSPAGTLSSYEQYF TGTGCCAGCAGCCCCGCCGGGACACTTAGCTCCTACGAGCAGTACTTC
once TRBJ2-1 NA TRBV20-1 CSALKIEQFF TGCAGTGCTCTTAAAATTGAGCAGTTCTTC
NA TRBJ1-2 TRBD1 TRBV13 CASSLPGTGLNYGYTF TGTGCCAGCAGCCTCCCGGGGACAGGGCTTAACTATGGCTACACCTTC
NA TRBJ2-4 NA TRBV18 CASSPIKDRKNIQYF TGTGCCAGCTCGCCCATAAAGGACAGAAAAAACATTCAGTACTTC
NA TRBJ2-7 NA TRBV23-1 CASRHLDSLFRGQQYF TGCGCCAGCAGGCACTTGGACAGTTTATTTCGTGGGCAGCAGTACTTC
NA TRBJ2-7 TRBD2 TRBV7-9 CASSYTGTSSYEQYF TGTGCCAGCAGCTATACCGGGACTAGCTCCTACGAGCAGTACTTC
NA TRBJ1-5 NA TRBV6-5 CASRHRENQPQHF TGTGCCAGCAGGCACAGGGAAAATCAGCCCCAGCATTTT
NA TRBJ2-7 TRBD2 TRBV5-4 CASSLFYASGGGSEQYF TGTGCCAGCAGCTTATTCTATGCTAGCGGGGGGGGCAGCGAGCAGTACTTC
few TRBJ2-1 TRBD1 TRBV6-5 CASSLWDRPYNEQFF TGTGCCAGCAGCCTATGGGACAGACCCTACAATGAGCAGTTCTTC
once TRBJ2-2 TRBD2 TRBV7-2 CASSLVGTSGWGGELFF TGTGCCAGCAGCTTAGTCGGGACTAGCGGGTGGGGCGGGGAGCTGTTTTTT
NA TRBJ1-2 NA TRBV2 CASRRGPSKNYGYTF TGTGCCAGCAGAAGAGGCCCCTCCAAGAACTATGGCTACACCTTC
once TRBJ1-5 TRBD1 TRBV4-1 CASSQTRDRERNMPQHF TGCGCCAGCAGCCAGACCCGGGACAGGGAACGAAATATGCCCCAGCATTTT
once TRBJ2-3 NA TRBV5-6 CASSRWEAATDTQYF TGTGCCAGCAGCAGGTGGGAAGCGGCGACAGATACGCAGTATTTT
NA TRBJ2-1 TRBD2 TRBV11-1 CASSFLSGRARREQFF TGTGCCAGCAGCTTTCTCAGCGGGAGGGCTCGGCGGGAGCAGTTCTTC
NA TRBJ1-3 TRBD1 TRBV18 CASSPFTGGDGNTIYF TGTGCCAGCTCACCATTCACAGGGGGTGACGGAAACACCATATATTTT
NA TRBJ2-7 TRBD1 TRBV24-1 CATSEAGTASDEQYF TGTGCCACCAGTGAAGCCGGGACAGCTTCCGACGAGCAGTACTTC
NA TRBJ1-4 NA TRBV6-6 CASSYPEGVVEKLFF TGTGCCAGCAGTTACCCCGAGGGTGTGGTGGAAAAACTGTTTTTT
few TRBJ1-1 TRBD1 TRBV5-1 CASSLIQGLKTEAFF TGCGCCAGCAGCTTAATACAGGGGCTTAAGACTGAAGCTTTCTTT
NA TRBJ2-3 TRBD1 TRBV28 CASSFLTGGRYF TGTGCCAGCAGTTTCCTGACAGGGGGTCGCTATTTT
few TRBJ2-7 NA TRBV6-1 CASSESARAYEQYF TGTGCCAGCAGTGAATCGGCTAGAGCCTACGAGCAGTACTTC
NA TRBJ2-1 TRBD2 TRBV28 CASAWAGVSNEQFF TGTGCCAGCGCCTGGGCGGGAGTATCAAATGAGCAGTTCTTC
NA TRBJ1-5 NA TRBV6-5 CASSPDRHYNQPQHF TGTGCCAGCAGTCCCGACAGGCACTACAATCAGCCCCAGCATTTT
NA TRBJ2-3 NA TRBV27 CASSLVGHRTDTQYF TGTGCCAGCAGTTTAGTGGGACACCGCACAGATACGCAGTATTTT
many TRBJ1-2 TRBD1 TRBV5-5 CASSPGQGGGYTF TGTGCCAGCAGCCCAGGACAGGGTGGTGGCTACACCTTC
NA TRBJ2-1 TRBD2 TRBV29-1 CSVDAGVTYNEQFF TGCAGCGTTGACGCGGGAGTGACCTACAATGAGCAGTTCTTC
NA TRBJ1-1 NA TRBV5-8 CASGRRGRNTEAFF TGTGCCAGCGGGCGGAGGGGAAGAAACACTGAAGCTTTCTTT
NA TRBJ1-2 NA TRBV10-3 CAISASAGGTNYGYTF TGTGCCATCAGTGCCTCCGCGGGGGGAACTAACTATGGCTACACCTTC
NA TRBJ2-1 NA TRBV18 CASSPLGNEQFF TGTGCCAGCTCGCCCCTCGGCAATGAGCAGTTCTTC
NA TRBJ2-7 NA TRBV27 CASSLSGSADYEQYF TGTGCCAGCAGTTTATCTGGGTCGGCGGACTACGAGCAGTACTTC
NA TRBJ2-1 NA TRBV2 CASRTESNEQFF TGTGCCAGCAGGACAGAGAGCAATGAGCAGTTCTTC
NA TRBJ2-1 TRBD2 TRBV7-8 CASSETSGGENEQFF TGTGCCAGCAGCGAGACTAGCGGAGGGGAGAATGAGCAGTTCTTC
NA TRBJ2-3 TRBD2 TRBV5-6 CASSPLSGNDTQYF TGTGCCAGCAGCCCCCTCAGCGGGAATGATACGCAGTATTTT
NA TRBJ2-1 TRBD2 TRBV6-2/TRBV6-3 CASSTSASGRVNEQFF TGTGCCAGCAGTACATCCGCAAGCGGGAGAGTAAATGAGCAGTTCTTC